These 7 T cell receptor beta chains were all obtained from the same sample, sequenced in a study of siplizumab effects on memory and regulatory T cells. The protocol was immunoSEQ multiplex PCR, while the TCRdb copy is restricted to in-frame clones and leaves out a portion. The table includes around 100,000 clones, 94% detected once. Material for sequencing was Tregs sorted from blood. The receptors shown here come from a human donor in good health.

As concerns this clone: The CDR3 carries no conserved terminal phenylalanine or tryptophan, so it likely arises from a read error. The DNA is omitted, as the CDR3 cannot be located on it reliably, and the CDR3 follows TCRdb's listing. CDR3 amino acids: CASSFSTRFEV. The rearrangement uses TRBV5-4 and TRBJ1-1. The germline CDR1 and CDR2 sequences are SGHNT and YYREEE (reference sequence). The CDR3 has 11 amino acids, counting both end residues.

This chain uses TRBV7-9 with TRBJ1-1; a possible D gene is TRBD1 (5 bases). Germline V lookup: CDR1 SEHNR, CDR2 FQNEAQ (reference sequence). V was clipped by 1 base and J by 3 bases, with 15 bases between them. This CDR3 comprises 16 residues. The CDR3 sequence: CASSLGFGPGDTEAFF. The CDR3 bases are TGTGCCAGCAGCTTAGGGTTTGGACCGGGGGACACTGAAGCTTTCTTT.

V gene TRBV15 combines with J gene TRBJ1-1, with D possibly being TRBD1 (5 bases). V shed 5 bases and J shed 3 bases, with 19 bases lying between them. The CDR3 length is 16 residues. Germline V gene lookup returns CDR1 LNHNV and CDR2 YYDKDF (reference sequence). CDR3 amino acids: CATSEEGTIFYTEAFF. CDR3 sequence (DNA): TGTGCCACCAGCGAAGAAGGGACCATATTTTACACTGAAGCTTTCTTT.

V usage is TRBV7-3 and J usage is TRBJ2-2; D gene ambiguous. V lost 1 base, J lost 1 base, and 16 bases lay in between. Germline V gene lookup returns CDR1 SGHTA and CDR2 FQGTGA. The CDR3 contains 18 residues. CDR3 nucleotides: TGTGCCAGCAGCTTAATCTTTTGGGGAATTATGAACACCGGGGAGCTGTTTTTT. Translation gives CASSLIFWGIMNTGELFF.

The chain couples TRBV5-1 to TRBJ2-7; 7 bases align to TRBD1. This CDR3 has 14 residues. With 4 bases clipped from V and 4 bases from J, the junction kept 8 bases outside the gene matches. CDR1 SGHRS and CDR2 YFSETQ come from the germline V gene. This chain's CDR3 is CASSEWTGRYEQYF. CDR3 bases: TGCGCCAGCAGCGAATGGACAGGAAGGTACGAGCAGTACTTC.

This sequence joins TRBV27 and TRBJ2-7; no definite D call. The CDR3 is made up of 10 amino acids. Germline V gene data show CDR1 as MNHEY and CDR2 as SMNVEV (reference sequence). V was shortened by 9 bases and J by 3 bases, with 6 bases between the two germline ends. This chain's CDR3 is CARLNYEQYF. CDR3 coding DNA: TGTGCCAGACTGAACTACGAGCAGTACTTC.

V and J are TRBV19 and TRBJ2-7, with TRBD2 matching 7 bases. Germline V gene sequence: CDR1 LNHDA, CDR2 SQIVND (reference sequence). V lost 0 bases to trimming and J lost 0 bases; unmatched junction nucleotides: 5. The CDR3 runs to 16 residues. The CDR3 spells CASSIDPRGTSYEQYF. The CDR3 DNA follows: TGTGCCAGTAGTATAGATCCGCGGGGGACCTCCTACGAGCAGTACTTC.